This T cell receptor beta chain was recovered during a study of cytomegalovirus exposure and HLA in healthy donors. Turning to the study itself: The Caucasian-associated ancestry cluster contained more than 75% of the roughly 370 genotyped donors. Study-wide results and caveats: An assumption of roughly uniform sequencing depth across donors underlay the presence/absence analyses. Segments of the TCR beta V type were, in most cases, productive about 87% or about 30% of the time in an earlier analysis.

As to this clone: Its antigen is not known.

Donors had nominal health at sampling but likely had unrecorded immune exposures. CDR1 and CDR2 (germline): KGHSH, LQKENI. The CDR3 extends over 15 amino acids. Trimming removed 4 bases at V and 5 bases at J, with 14 bases between. The study ran its PCR with 60 Vbeta and 13 Jbeta primers. Sequencing was performed with immunoSEQ multiplex PCR; in TCRdb, only in-frame clones are kept and a portion is missing. The data show more than 150,000 clones, 70% to 85% seen once. Specimen: PBMCs. This chain uses TRBV18 with TRBJ2-2; D gene uncertain. This TCR derives from a man between 18 and 29 years old in good health and CMV-seronegative. The CDR3 spells CASSLGQAQTGELFF. The CDR3 DNA follows: TGTGCCAGCTCACTTGGCCAGGCCCAAACCGGGGAGCTGTTTTTT.